The text below deals with one TCR beta chain. The sample is drawn from a study of tumor-infiltrating lymphocytes in oesophageal squamous cell carcinoma. This CDR3 spans 13 amino acids. CDR1 is SGHAT, CDR2 FQNNGV, per germline. TCRdb analysed the PCR reads with MiXCR anew, one entry per CDR3 protein. The sample lists 13,000 or so distinct CDR3 sequences, more than 40% seen once, with more than 11% in the top ten. The V call is TRBV11-2, the J call TRBJ1-1, with 7 bases matching TRBD1. The DNA end lines up better with TRBJ1-6; the J call may be wrong. Source material: normal esophageal tissue next to the tumor. The TCR was taken from a male donor with esophageal squamous cell carcinoma. CDR3 residues: CASSRQGTSPLHF. CDR3 nucleotide sequence: TGTGCCAGCAGCCGACAGGGAACTTCACCCCTCCACTTT.